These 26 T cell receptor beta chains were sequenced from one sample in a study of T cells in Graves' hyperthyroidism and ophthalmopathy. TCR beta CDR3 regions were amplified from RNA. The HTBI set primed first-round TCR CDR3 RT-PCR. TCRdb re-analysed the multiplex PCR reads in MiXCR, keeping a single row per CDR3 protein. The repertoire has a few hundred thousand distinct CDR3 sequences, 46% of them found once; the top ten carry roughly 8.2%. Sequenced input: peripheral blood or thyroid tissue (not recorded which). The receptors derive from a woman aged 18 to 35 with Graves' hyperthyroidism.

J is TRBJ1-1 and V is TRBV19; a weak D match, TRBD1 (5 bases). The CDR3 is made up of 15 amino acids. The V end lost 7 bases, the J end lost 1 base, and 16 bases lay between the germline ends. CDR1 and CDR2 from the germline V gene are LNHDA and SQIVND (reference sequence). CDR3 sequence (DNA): TGTGCCAGTATTACACCGGGACTCAAGAACACTGAAGCTTTCTTT. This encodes CASITPGLKNTEAFF. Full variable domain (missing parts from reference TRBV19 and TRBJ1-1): DGGITQSPKYLFRKEGQNVTLSCEQNLNHDAMYWYRQDPGQGLRLIYYSQIVNDFQKGDIAEGYSVSREKKESFPLTVTSAQKNPTAFYLCASITPGLKNTEAFFGQGTRLTVV.

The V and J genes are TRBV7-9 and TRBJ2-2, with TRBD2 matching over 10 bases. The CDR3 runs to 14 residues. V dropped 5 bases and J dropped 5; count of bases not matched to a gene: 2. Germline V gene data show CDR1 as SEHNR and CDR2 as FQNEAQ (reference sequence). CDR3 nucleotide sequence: TGTGCCAGCAGCCAAGCGGGAGGGACCGGGGAGCTGTTTTTT. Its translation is CASSQAGGTGELFF.

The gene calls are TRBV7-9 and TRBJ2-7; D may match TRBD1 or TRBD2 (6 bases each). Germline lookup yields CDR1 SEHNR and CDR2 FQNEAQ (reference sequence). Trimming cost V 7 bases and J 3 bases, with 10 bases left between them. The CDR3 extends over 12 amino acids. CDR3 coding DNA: TGTGCCAGCACCAGGGGAGGCTACGAGCAGTACTTC. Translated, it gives CASTRGGYEQYF.

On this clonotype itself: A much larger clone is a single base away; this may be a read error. The CDR3 spells CASSETRGNTEAFF. The CDR3 bases are TGCGCCAGCAGTGAAACAAGGGGCAACACTGAAGCTTTCTTT. The V call is TRBV10-2, the J call TRBJ1-1; D possibly corresponds to TRBD1 (5 bases). The CDR3 covers 14 residues. Trimming took off 3 bases at V and 2 bases at J, with 10 bases between the two ends. The germline V gene encodes CDR1 WSHSY and CDR2 SAAADI.

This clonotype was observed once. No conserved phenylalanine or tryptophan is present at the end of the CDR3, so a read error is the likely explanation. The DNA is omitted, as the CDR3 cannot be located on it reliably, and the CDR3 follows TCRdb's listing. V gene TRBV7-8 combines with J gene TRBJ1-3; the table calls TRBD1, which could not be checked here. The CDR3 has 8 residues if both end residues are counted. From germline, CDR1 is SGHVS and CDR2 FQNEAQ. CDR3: CASSSQGT.

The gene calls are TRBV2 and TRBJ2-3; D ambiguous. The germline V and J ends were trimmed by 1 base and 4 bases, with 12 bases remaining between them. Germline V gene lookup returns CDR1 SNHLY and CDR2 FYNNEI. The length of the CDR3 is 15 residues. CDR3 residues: CASSEGPTEADTQYF. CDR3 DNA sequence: TGTGCCAGCAGTGAAGGGCCTACTGAGGCAGATACGCAGTATTTT.

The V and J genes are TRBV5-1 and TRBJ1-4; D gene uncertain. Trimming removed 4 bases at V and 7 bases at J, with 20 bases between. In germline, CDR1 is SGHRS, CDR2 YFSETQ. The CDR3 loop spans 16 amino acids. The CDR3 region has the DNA TGCGCCAGCAGCCAGATTGCCGGAGAGGGATCTGAAAAACTGTTTTTT. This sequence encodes CASSQIAGEGSEKLFF.

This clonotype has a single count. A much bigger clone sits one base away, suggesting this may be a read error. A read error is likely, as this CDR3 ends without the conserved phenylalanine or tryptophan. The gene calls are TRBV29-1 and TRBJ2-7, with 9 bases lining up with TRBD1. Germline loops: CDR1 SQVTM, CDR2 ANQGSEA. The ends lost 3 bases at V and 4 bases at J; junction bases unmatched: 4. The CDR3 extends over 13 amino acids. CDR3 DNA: TGCAGCGTTGAGAGGGGACAGGGTTACGAGCAGTACCTC. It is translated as CSVERGQGYEQYL.

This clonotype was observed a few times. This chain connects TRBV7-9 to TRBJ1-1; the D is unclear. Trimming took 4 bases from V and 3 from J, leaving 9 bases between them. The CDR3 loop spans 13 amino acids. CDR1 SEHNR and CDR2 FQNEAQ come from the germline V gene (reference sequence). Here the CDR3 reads CASSSSGDTEAFF. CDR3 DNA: TGTGCCAGCAGCTCATCTGGGGACACTGAAGCTTTCTTT.

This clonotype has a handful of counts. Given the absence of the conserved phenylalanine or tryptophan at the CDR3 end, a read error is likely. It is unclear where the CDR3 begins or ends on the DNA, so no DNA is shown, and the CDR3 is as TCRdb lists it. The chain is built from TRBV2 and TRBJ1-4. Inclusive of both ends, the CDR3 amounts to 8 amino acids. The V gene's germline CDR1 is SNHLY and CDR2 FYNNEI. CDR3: CASSVALY.

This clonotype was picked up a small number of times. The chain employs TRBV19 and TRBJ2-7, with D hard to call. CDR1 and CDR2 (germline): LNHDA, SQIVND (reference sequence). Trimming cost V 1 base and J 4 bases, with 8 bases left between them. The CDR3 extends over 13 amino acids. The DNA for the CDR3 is TGTGCCAGTAGTATAGGGGCAGAATACGAGCAGTACTTC. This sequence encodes CASSIGAEYEQYF. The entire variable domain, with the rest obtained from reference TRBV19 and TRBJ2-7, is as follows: DGGITQSPKYLFRKEGQNVTLSCEQNLNHDAMYWYRQDPGQGLRLIYYSQIVNDFQKGDIAEGYSVSREKKESFPLTVTSAQKNPTAFYLCASSIGAEYEQYFGPGTRLTVT.

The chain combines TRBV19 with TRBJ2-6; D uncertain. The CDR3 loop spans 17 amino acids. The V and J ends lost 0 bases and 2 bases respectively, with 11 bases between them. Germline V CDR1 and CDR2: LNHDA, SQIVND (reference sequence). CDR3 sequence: CASSIEVRAAGANVLTF. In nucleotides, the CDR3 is TGTGCCAGTAGTATAGAGGTTAGGGCGGCTGGGGCCAACGTCCTGACTTTC.

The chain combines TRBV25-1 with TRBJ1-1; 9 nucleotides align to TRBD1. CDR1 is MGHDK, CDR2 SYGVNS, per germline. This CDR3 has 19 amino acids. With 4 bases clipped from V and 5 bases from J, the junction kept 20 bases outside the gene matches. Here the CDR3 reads CASSARSRDRVLLRTEAFF. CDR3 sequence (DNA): TGTGCCAGCAGTGCTAGATCCCGGGACAGGGTATTATTGAGGACTGAAGCTTTCTTT.

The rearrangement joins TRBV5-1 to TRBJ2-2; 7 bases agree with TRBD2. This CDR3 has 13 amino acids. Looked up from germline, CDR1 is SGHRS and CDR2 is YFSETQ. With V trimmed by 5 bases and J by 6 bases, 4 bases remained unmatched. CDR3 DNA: TGCGCCAGCAGTCCAACTAGCGCCGGGGAGCTGTTTTTT. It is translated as CASSPTSAGELFF. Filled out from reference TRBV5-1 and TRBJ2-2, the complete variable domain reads KAGVTQTPRYLIKTRGQQVTLSCSPISGHRSVSWYQQTPGQGLQFLFEYFSETQRNKGNFPGRFSGRQFSNSRSEMNVSTLELGDSALYLCASSPTSAGELFFGEGSRLTVL.

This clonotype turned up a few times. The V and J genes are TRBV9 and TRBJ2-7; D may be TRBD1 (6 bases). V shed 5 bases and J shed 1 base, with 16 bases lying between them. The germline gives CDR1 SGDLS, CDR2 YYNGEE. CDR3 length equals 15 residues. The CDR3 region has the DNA TGTGCCAGCAGTCTTGGCCGGGACATTTCCTACGAGCAGTACTTC. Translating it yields CASSLGRDISYEQYF.

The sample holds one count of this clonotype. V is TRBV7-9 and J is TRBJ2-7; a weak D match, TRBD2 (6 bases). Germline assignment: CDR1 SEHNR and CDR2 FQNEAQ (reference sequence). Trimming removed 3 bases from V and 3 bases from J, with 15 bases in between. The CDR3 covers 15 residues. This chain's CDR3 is CASSLRASDYYEQYF. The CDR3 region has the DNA TGTGCCAGCAGCTTGAGGGCTAGCGATTACTACGAGCAGTACTTC.

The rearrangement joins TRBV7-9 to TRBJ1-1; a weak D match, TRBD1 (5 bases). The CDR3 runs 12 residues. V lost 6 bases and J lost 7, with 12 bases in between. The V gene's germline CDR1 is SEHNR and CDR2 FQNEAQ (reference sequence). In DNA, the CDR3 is TGTGCCAGCAGTCCGAGGGGAGATGAAGCTTTCTTT. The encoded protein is CASSPRGDEAFF.

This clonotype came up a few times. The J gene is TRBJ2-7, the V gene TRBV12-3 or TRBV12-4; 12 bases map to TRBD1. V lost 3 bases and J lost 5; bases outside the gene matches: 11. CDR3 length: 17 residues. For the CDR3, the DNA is TGTGCCAGCAGTTTTGAAGCCGGGACAGGGGGCCTGGACGAGCAGTACTTC. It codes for CASSFEAGTGGLDEQYF.

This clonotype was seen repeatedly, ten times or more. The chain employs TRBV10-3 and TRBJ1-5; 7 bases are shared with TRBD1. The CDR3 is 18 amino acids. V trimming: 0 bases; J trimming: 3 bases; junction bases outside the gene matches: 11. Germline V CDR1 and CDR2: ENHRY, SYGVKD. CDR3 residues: CAISESLIVRGINQPQHF. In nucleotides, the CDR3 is TGTGCCATCAGTGAGTCCCTCATTGTCAGGGGGATCAATCAGCCCCAGCATTTT.

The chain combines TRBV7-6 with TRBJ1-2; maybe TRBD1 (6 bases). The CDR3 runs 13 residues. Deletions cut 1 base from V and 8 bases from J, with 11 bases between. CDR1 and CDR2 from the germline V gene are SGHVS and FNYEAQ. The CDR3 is CASSLVDREGYTF. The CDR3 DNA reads TGTGCCAGCAGCTTAGTGGACAGAGAAGGCTACACCTTC. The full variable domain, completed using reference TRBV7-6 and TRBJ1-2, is GAGVSQSPRYKVTKRGQDVALRCDPISGHVSLYWYRQALGQGPEFLTYFNYEAQQDKSGLPNDRFSAERPEGSISTLTIQRTEQRDSAMYRCASSLVDREGYTFGSGTRLTVV.

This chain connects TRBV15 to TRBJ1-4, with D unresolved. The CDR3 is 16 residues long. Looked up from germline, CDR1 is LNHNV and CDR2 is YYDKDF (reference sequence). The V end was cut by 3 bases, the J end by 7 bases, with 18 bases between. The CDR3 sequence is CATSSVVGRLGEKLFF. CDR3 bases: TGTGCCACCAGCAGCGTCGTAGGCCGACTAGGTGAAAAACTGTTTTTT.

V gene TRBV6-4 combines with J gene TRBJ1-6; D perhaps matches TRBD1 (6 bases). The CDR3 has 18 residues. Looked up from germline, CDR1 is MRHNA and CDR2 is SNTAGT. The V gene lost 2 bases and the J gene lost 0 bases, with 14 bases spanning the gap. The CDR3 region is CASSDRTAASSYNSPLHF. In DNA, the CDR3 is TGTGCCAGCAGTGACCGGACAGCGGCGAGCTCCTATAATTCACCCCTCCACTTT.

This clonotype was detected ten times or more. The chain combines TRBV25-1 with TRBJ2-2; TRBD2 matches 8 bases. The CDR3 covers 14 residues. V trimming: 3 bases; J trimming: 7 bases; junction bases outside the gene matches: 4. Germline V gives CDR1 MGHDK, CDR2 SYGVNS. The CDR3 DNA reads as TGTGCCAGCAGTGACCCCCGGGGGGGCGGGGAGCTGTTTTTT. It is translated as CASSDPRGGGELFF. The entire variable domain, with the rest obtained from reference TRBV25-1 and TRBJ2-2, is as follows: EADIYQTPRYLVIGTGKKITLECSQTMGHDKMYWYQQDPGMELHLIHYSYGVNSTEKGDLSSESTVSRIRTEHFPLTLESARPSHTSQYLCASSDPRGGGELFFGEGSRLTVL.

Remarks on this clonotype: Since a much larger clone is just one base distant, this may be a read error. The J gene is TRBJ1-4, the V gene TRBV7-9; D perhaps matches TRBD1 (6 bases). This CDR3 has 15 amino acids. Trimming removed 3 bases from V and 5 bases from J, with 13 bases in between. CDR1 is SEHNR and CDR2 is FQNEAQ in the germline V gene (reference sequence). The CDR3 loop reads CASSLATGENEKLFF. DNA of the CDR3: TGTGCCAGCAGCTTGGCGACAGGCGAGAATGAAAAACTGTTTTTT.

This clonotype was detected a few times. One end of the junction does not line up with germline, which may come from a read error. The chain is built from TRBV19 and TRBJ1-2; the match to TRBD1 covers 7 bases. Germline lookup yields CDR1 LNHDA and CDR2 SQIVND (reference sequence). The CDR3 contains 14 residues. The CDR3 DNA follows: TGTGCCAGTAGTCCGACGACAGGGTATTATGTCTACACCTTC. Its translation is CASSPTTGYYVYTF.

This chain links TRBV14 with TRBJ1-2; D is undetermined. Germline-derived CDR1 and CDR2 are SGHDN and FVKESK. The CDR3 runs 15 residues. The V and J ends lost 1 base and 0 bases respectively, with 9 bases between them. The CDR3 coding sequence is TGTGCCAGCAGCCAAGTCACGGGAGCTAACTATGGCTACACCTTC. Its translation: CASSQVTGANYGYTF.